Below, 19 T cell receptor beta chains from the same sample are listed, as sequenced in a study of regulatory and conventional T cells in RAG deficiency. Some clones are missing from TCRdb's copy, which holds only in-frame ones; the method was immunoSEQ multiplex PCR. Among 6,000 to 8,000 clones listed, about 90% were seen once. The sorted regulatory T cells were CD4+, CD25-high and CD127-low, with genomic DNA sequenced. The sample was also reused in another study, on regulatory T cells. This second study says: The primer mix had 52 TRBV and 13 TRBJ primers.

The specimen was CD127- CD25+ CD4+ Tregs sorted from blood. The receptors here all came from a human donor in good health.

The chain is built from TRBV5-1 and TRBJ1-2; D may be TRBD1 (5 bases). The ends were cut back, 5 bases at V and 4 bases at J, with 12 bases in the middle. Germline loops: CDR1 SGHRS, CDR2 YFSETQ. This CDR3 region has 13 residues. Here the CDR3 DNA reads TGCGCCAGCAGGGGGGACTCATTCTATGGCTACACCTTC. It translates to CASRGDSFYGYTF.

This clone was observed once. DNA for the CDR3: TGTGCCAGTAGTACTTACAGGACAGTCTCTGGAAACACCATATATTTT. This translates into CASSTYRTVSGNTIYF. The chain uses TRBV19 and TRBJ1-3, with a possible D match to TRBD1 (6 bases). The CDR3 has 16 amino acids. CDR1 LNHDA and CDR2 SQIVND come from the germline V gene (reference sequence). V was cut by 4 bases and J by 0 bases, with 13 bases left in between. Based on the CDR3 plus reference TRBV19 and TRBJ1-3, the full variable domain is DGGITQSPKYLFRKEGQNVTLSCEQNLNHDAMYWYRQDPGQGLRLIYYSQIVNDFQKGDIAEGYSVSREKKESFPLTVTSAQKNPTAFYLCASSTYRTVSGNTIYFGEGSWLTVV.

This clone was detected a few times. This chain joins TRBV10-3 and TRBJ2-3; D remains ambiguous. Germline V gene sequence: CDR1 ENHRY, CDR2 SYGVKD. This CDR3 contains 14 residues. Trimming cost V 5 bases and J 3 bases, with 12 bases left between them. The CDR3 loop reads CAISSELGTDTQYF. For the CDR3, the DNA is TGTGCCATCAGTTCGGAGCTTGGGACAGATACGCAGTATTTT.

The rearrangement uses TRBV21-1 and TRBJ1-5; TRBD1 is the table's D call, not checked against the DNA. TRBV21-1 is assigned pseudogene status. The CDR3 is 17 residues long. CDR3 sequence reads: CASSKGTGLMGNQPQHF. The CDR3 DNA is TGTGCCAGCAGCAAAGGGACAGGGCTGATGGGCAATCAGCCCCAGCATTTT.

The V gene is TRBV7-9, the J gene TRBJ1-3; possibly TRBD1 for D (6 bases). The CDR3 contains 15 residues. Trimming pared 5 bases from V and 3 bases from J, leaving 14 bases between. Germline V lookup: CDR1 SEHNR, CDR2 FQNEAQ (reference sequence). CDR3 sequence: CASSPARTVGNTIYF. CDR3 coding DNA: TGTGCCAGCAGCCCCGCCCGGACAGTTGGAAACACCATATATTTT.

This clone was detected only once. The chain is built from TRBV7-9 and TRBJ1-2, with 9 bases matching TRBD1. J lost 5 bases, V lost 3 bases, and 4 bases had no gene match. Germline V gives CDR1 SEHNR, CDR2 FQNEAQ (reference sequence). CDR3 length equals 14 residues. The CDR3 reads CASSFRGQGYGYTF. CDR3 sequence (DNA): TGTGCCAGCAGCTTTCGGGGACAGGGTTATGGCTACACCTTC.

J is TRBJ1-1 and V is TRBV12-5; weak D call: TRBD1 (6 bases). V was shortened by 6 bases and J by 6 bases, with 14 bases between the two germline ends. There are 13 residues in the CDR3. In germline, CDR1 is LGHNT, CDR2 FRNRAP. The CDR3 is CASGAGQLSEAFF. CDR3 sequence (DNA): TGTGCTAGTGGGGCCGGACAGCTATCTGAAGCTTTCTTT. The variable domain in full, completed from reference TRBV12-5 and TRBJ1-1, reads DARVTQTPRHKVTEMGQEVTMRCQPILGHNTVFWYRQTMMQGLELLAYFRNRAPLDDSGMPKDRFSAEMPDATLATLKIQPSEPRDSAVYFCASGAGQLSEAFFGQGTRLTVV.

The chain recombines TRBV5-1 with TRBJ2-3; TRBD1 is a possible D gene (6 bases). CDR1 and CDR2 (germline): SGHRS, YFSETQ. The CDR3 has 15 residues. Trimming took off 3 bases at V and 4 bases at J, with 15 bases between the two ends. The CDR3 loop is CASSSLQGRADTQYF. In DNA, the CDR3 is TGCGCCAGCAGCTCACTACAGGGCAGGGCAGATACGCAGTATTTT.

This chain links TRBV19 with TRBJ2-7; no clear D gene. The V and J ends lost 2 bases and 2 bases respectively, with 7 bases between them. From germline, CDR1 is LNHDA and CDR2 SQIVND (reference sequence). This CDR3 region has 13 residues. The CDR3 DNA reads TGTGCCAGTAGTATACAGGTGGCCTACGAGCAGTACTTC. It translates to CASSIQVAYEQYF.

The chain carries TRBV11-2 and TRBJ1-2; TRBD1 might be the D (5 bases). Deletions cut 3 bases from V and 0 bases from J, with 20 bases between. The CDR3 spans 18 residues. Germline V gene lookup returns CDR1 SGHAT and CDR2 FQNNGV. The CDR3 nucleotides are TGTGCCAGCAGCTTTAATGGGGCGGGGAGGGGATCTAACTATGGCTACACCTTC. It encodes CASSFNGAGRGSNYGYTF.

The V gene is TRBV18, the J gene TRBJ1-6; no firm D call. The V end was cut by 3 bases, the J end by 10 bases, with 16 bases between. The CDR3 has 15 amino acids. Germline V CDR1 and CDR2: KGHSH, LQKENI. CDR3 residues: CASSPSDRGQSPLHF. The CDR3 DNA sequence: TGTGCCAGCTCACCGTCGGATCGGGGTCAATCACCCCTCCACTTT.

The chain links TRBV30 to TRBJ1-2; no clear D. CDR1 GTSNPN and CDR2 SVGIG come from the germline V gene (reference sequence). This CDR3 has 10 residues. The V and J ends lost 7 bases and 8 bases respectively, with 11 bases between them. The CDR3 region is CALQKRGYTF. CDR3 DNA sequence: TGTGCCTTGCAAAAGAGGGGCTACACCTTC.

Here the CDR3 reads CASSTQGFAGELFF. The CDR3 DNA sequence: TGTGCCAGCAGCACCCAGGGTTTCGCCGGGGAGCTGTTTTTT. V usage is TRBV7-2 and J usage is TRBJ2-2; D might be TRBD1 (5 bases). Germline V CDR1 and CDR2: SGHTA, FQGNSA. The CDR3 is 14 residues long. The V gene lost 5 bases and the J gene lost 6 bases, with 13 bases spanning the gap.

This clone was observed once. The chain carries TRBV27 and TRBJ1-5; D is perhaps TRBD1 (6 bases). The CDR3 totals 16 residues. Trimming pared 3 bases from V and 9 bases from J, leaving 21 bases between. Germline V lookup: CDR1 MNHEY, CDR2 SMNVEV (reference sequence). CDR3 DNA sequence: TGTGCCAGCAGTTTGGCCCAGGGGCAGGGGTTCTGGCCCCAGCATTTT. Its translation: CASSLAQGQGFWPQHF.

This rearrangement joins TRBV7-2 to TRBJ2-2, with D maybe TRBD1 (6 bases). Germline V gene data show CDR1 as SGHTA and CDR2 as FQGNSA. V was pared by 3 bases and J by 5 bases, with 16 bases between. There are 16 residues in the CDR3. In DNA form, the CDR3 reads TGTGCCAGCAGCTTGGGGTCAGGGGCCCTAACCGGGGAGCTGTTTTTT. It translates to CASSLGSGALTGELFF.

This sequence joins TRBV5-1 and TRBJ1-6, with a tentative D call TRBD1 (6 bases). Germline-derived CDR1 and CDR2 are SGHRS and YFSETQ. The CDR3 extends over 15 amino acids. The V end was cut by 0 bases, the J end by 4 bases, with 8 bases between. In DNA, the CDR3 is TGCGCCAGCAGCTTGGACAGGGTATATAATTCACCCCTCCACTTT. Its protein is CASSLDRVYNSPLHF.

This clone was found once. The CDR3 here is CASSRGQTYGYTF. DNA of the CDR3: TGTGCCAGCAGTCGGGGACAGACCTATGGCTACACCTTC. The rearrangement joins TRBV6-6 to TRBJ1-2, with TRBD1 identical over 7 bases. V was pared by 5 bases and J by 4 bases, with 4 bases of the junction left unmatched. Germline V gives CDR1 MNHNY, CDR2 SVGAGI (reference sequence). The CDR3 totals 13 residues.

V gene TRBV18 combines with J gene TRBJ2-2, with 7 bases matching TRBD1. Germline loops: CDR1 KGHSH, CDR2 LQKENI. V trimming: 5 bases; J trimming: 5 bases; junction bases outside the gene matches: 5. CDR3 length: 14 residues. In DNA form, the CDR3 reads TGTGCCAGCTCATCAAGACAGGGAACCGGGGAGCTGTTTTTT. This translates into CASSSRQGTGELFF.

The chain combines TRBV18 with TRBJ2-3; possibly TRBD1 for D (6 bases). V was cut by 5 bases and J by 4 bases, with 13 bases left in between. Per germline, CDR1 KGHSH and CDR2 LQKENI. CDR3 size: 14 residues. CDR3 nucleotides: TGTGCCAGCTCATTACAGGGAAAATCAGATACGCAGTATTTT. Its translation: CASSLQGKSDTQYF.